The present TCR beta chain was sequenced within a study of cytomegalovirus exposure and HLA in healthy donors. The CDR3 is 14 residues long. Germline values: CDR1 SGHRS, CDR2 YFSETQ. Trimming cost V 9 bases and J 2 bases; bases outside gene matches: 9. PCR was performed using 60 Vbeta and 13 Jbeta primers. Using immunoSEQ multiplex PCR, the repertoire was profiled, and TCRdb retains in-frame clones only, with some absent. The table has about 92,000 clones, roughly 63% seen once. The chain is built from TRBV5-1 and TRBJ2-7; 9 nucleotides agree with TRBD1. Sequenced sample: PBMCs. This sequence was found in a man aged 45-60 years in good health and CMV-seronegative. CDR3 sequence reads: CATSTGTGTYEQYF. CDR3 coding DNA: TGCGCCACCTCGACGGGGACAGGGACCTACGAGCAGTACTTC.